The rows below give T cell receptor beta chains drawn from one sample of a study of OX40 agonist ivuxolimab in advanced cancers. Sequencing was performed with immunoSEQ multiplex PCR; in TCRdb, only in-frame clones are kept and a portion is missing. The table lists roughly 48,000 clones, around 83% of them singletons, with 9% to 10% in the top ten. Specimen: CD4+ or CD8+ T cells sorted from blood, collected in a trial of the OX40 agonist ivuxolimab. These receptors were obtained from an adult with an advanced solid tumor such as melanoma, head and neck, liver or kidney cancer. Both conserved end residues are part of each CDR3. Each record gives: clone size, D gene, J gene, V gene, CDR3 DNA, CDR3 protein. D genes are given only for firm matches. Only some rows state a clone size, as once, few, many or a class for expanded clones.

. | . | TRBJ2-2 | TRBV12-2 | TGTGCAAGTCGCTTAGGACACAGACTAGCGGACAACACCGGGGAGCTGTTTTTT | CASRLGHRLADNTGELFF
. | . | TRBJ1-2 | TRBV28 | TGTGCCAGCAGTTTCGGGGAAGGCTATGGCTACACCTTC | CASSFGEGYGYTF
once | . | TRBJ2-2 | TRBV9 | TGTGCCAGCAGCGTAGAAGAACCCCCGAACACCGGGGAGCTGTTTTTT | CASSVEEPPNTGELFF
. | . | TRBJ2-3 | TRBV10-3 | TGTGCCGTGCAGGGAGGCACAGATACGCAGTATTTT | CAVQGGTDTQYF
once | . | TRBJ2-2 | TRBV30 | TGTGCCTGGAGCCGTACCGGGGAGCTGTTTTTT | CAWSRTGELFF
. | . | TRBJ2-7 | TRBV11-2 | TGTGCCAGCAGCTCGCTAGGGGGTCCCTACGAGCAGTACTTC | CASSSLGGPYEQYF
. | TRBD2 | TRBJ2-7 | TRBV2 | TGTGCCAGCAGTGAAGGGACTAGCGGGAGCATAGATTCGTACGAGCAGTACTTC | CASSEGTSGSIDSYEQYF
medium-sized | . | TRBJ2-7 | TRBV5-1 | TGCGCCAGCAGCACAGGCGGGGAGTACTTC | CASSTGGEYF
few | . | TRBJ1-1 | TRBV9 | TGTGCCAGCAGCGTAGTTGGGGGATACTCGAACACTGAAGCTTTCTTT | CASSVVGGYSNTEAFF
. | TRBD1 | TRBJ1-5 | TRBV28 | TGTGCCAGCCGACAGGGAGGCAATCAGCCCCAGCATTTT | CASRQGGNQPQHF
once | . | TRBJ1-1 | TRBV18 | TGTGCCAGCTCACGGGAACACAGGGAAACTGAAGCTTTCTTT | CASSREHRETEAFF
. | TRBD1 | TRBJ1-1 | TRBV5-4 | TGTGCCAGCAGCCCCCCGGGACAGTCTTTGAACACTGAAGCTTTCTTT | CASSPPGQSLNTEAFF
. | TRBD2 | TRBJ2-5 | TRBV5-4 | TGTGCCAGCAGCCCTGGGACTAGCGGGATATCAGAGACCCAGTACTTC | CASSPGTSGISETQYF
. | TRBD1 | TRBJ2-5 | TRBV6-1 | TGTGCCAGCAGTGAAAGGACAGGGCAAGAGACCCAGTACTTC | CASSERTGQETQYF
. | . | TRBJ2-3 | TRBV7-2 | TGTGCCAGCAGCCTCCAGGCCAAGATTAGCACAGATACGCAGTATTTT | CASSLQAKISTDTQYF
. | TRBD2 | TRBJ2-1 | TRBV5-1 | TGCGCCAGCAGCTTGGGGGGGACTAGCGGGAACTACAATGAGCAGTTCTTC | CASSLGGTSGNYNEQFF
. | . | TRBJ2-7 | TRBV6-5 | TGTGCCAGCAGTCCCCGCGGGACACACCGCCACGAGCAGTACTTC | CASSPRGTHRHEQYF
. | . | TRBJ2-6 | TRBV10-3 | TGTGCCATCAGTGGTGGGGCCGGGGCCAACGTCCTGACTTTC | CAISGGAGANVLTF
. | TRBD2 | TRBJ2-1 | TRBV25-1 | TGTGCCAGCAGGTCCGGGACTAGCGGCTACAATGAGCAGTTCTTC | CASRSGTSGYNEQFF
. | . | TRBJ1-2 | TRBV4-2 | TGTGCCAGCAGCCAAGAAGGGATAGCGACATACTATGGCTACACCTTC | CASSQEGIATYYGYTF
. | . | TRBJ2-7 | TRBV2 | TGTGCCAGCAGTGGTCGTCAGGGCGGGTTCGAGCAGTACTTC | CASSGRQGGFEQYF
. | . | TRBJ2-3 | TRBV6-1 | TGTGCCAGCAGTGAAGGTACAGGGTTGGATACGCAGTATTTT | CASSEGTGLDTQYF
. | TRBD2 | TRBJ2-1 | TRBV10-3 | TGTGCCATCAGTGGGGGGACTAGCGGAGGGGTATACAATGAGCAGTTCTTC | CAISGGTSGGVYNEQFF
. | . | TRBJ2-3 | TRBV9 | TGTGCCAGCAGCGTAGACCCATCAATCTACCTCACAGATACGCAGTATTTT | CASSVDPSIYLTDTQYF
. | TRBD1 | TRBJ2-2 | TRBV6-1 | TGTGCCAGCAGCAACAGGGGGCTCGGGGAGCTGTTTTTT | CASSNRGLGELFF
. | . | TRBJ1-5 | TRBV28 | TGTGCCAGCAGTTTATCGGGTGTGGGGGGCAATCAGCCCCAGCATTTT | CASSLSGVGGNQPQHF
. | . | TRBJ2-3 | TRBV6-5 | TGTGCCAGCAGTTCTGGCTGGGCAGCAGATACGCAGTATTTT | CASSSGWAADTQYF
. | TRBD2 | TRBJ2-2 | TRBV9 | TGTGCCAGCAGCCCCCGGCCTAGCGGGACCTACACCGGGGAGCTGTTTTTT | CASSPRPSGTYTGELFF
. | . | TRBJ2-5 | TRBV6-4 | TGTGCCAGCAGTTTAAATGTGCGCGAAACCCAAGAGACCCAGTACTTC | CASSLNVRETQETQYF
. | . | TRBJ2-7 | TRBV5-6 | TGTGCCAGCAGCTTCATTTCCTACGAGCAGTACTTC | CASSFISYEQYF
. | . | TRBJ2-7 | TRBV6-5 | TGTGCCACCAGAGAAATAACCGTTTCCTACGAGCAGTACTTC | CATREITVSYEQYF
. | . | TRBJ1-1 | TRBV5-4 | TGTGCCAGCAGCTTGACCGGCCAGGGAGGCGGCACTGAAGCTTTCTTT | CASSLTGQGGGTEAFF
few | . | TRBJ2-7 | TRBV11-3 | TGTGCCAGCAGCCGGGGGTATGGGGACGGTACCTACGAGCAGTACTTC | CASSRGYGDGTYEQYF
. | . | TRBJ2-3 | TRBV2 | TGTGCCAGCAGTGAAGCGCTGGGTACGCAGTATTTT | CASSEALGTQYF
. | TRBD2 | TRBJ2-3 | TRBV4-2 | TGTGCCAGCAGCCGATCATTAGCGGGAGGCACAGATACGCAGTATTTT | CASSRSLAGGTDTQYF
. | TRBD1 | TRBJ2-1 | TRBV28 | TGTGCCAGCAGTTCCCGGGACAGGGTAAAAAATGAGCAGTTCTTC | CASSSRDRVKNEQFF
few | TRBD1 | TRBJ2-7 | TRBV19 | TGTGCCAGTAGTATACGCCGGGACAGGGGCCACGAGCAGTACTTC | CASSIRRDRGHEQYF
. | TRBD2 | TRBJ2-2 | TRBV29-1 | TGCAGCGTTGTTGGCGGGAGAAGTACCGGGGAGCTGTTTTTT | CSVVGGRSTGELFF
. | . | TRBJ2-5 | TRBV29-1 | TGCAGCGTTGGGTGGGGTTCCCAAGAGACCCAGTACTTC | CSVGWGSQETQYF
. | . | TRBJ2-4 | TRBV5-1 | TGCGCCAGCAGCTTGGGGGATGCCAAAAACATTCAGTACTTC | CASSLGDAKNIQYF
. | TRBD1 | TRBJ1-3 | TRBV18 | TGTGCCAGCTCACGGGACAGGCGAAGCTCTGGAAACACCATATATTTT | CASSRDRRSSGNTIYF
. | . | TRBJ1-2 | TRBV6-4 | TGTGCCAGCAGTCCCGAAGCTAACTATGGCTACACCTTC | CASSPEANYGYTF
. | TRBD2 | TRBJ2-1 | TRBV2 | TGTGCCAGCAGTGTAGGGCTAGCGGTATACAATGAGCAGTTCTTC | CASSVGLAVYNEQFF
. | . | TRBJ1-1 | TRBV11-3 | TGTGCCAGCAGCTTAGATAGTTCTTTCACTGAAGCTTTCTTT | CASSLDSSFTEAFF
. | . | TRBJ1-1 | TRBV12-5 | TGTGCTAGTGGTGGAGATCGGACAGCTTCTTTT | CASGGDRTASF
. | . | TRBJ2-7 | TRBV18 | TGTGCCAGCTCCCTCAGCCGGGACAATACCTACGAGCAGTACTTC | CASSLSRDNTYEQYF
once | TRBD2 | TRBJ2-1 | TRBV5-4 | TGTGCCAGCAGCTCCGGGACTAGCGGGAGCCCCTCCTACAATGAGCAGTTCTTC | CASSSGTSGSPSYNEQFF
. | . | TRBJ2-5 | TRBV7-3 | TGTGCCAGCAGCTCGGGGGAGAGGGAGACCCAGTACTTC | CASSSGERETQYF
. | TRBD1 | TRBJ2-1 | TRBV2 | TGTGCCACCACCGGCCGGGACAGTTACAATGAGCAGTTCTTC | CATTGRDSYNEQFF
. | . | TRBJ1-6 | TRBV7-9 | TGTGCCAGCAGCTTAGGTAGCGGAGTTAATTCACCCCTCCACTTT | CASSLGSGVNSPLHF
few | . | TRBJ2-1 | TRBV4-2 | TGTGCCAGCAGCCAAGTTTACGGGAATTTGGGGAATGAGCAGTTCTTC | CASSQVYGNLGNEQFF
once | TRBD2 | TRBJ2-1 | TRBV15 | TGTGCCACCAGCAGGCGACTAGCGGGGATCAATGAGCAGTTCTTC | CATSRRLAGINEQFF
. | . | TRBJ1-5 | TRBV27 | TGTGCCAGCCGGGAGGGGGGTCGCCCAAATCAGCCCCAGCATTTT | CASREGGRPNQPQHF